The subject of this entry is one T cell receptor beta chain. Its antigen remains unknown. Trimming took 0 bases from V and 9 from J, leaving 15 bases between them. Germline CDR1 LNHNV, CDR2 YYDKDF (reference sequence). CDR3 length: 15 residues. These data come from a study of OX40 agonist ivuxolimab in advanced cancers. Study overall: Two patients with cutaneous melanoma and one with hepatocellular carcinoma, three in total, showed partial responses.

Here immunoSEQ multiplex PCR was the method, and the copy in TCRdb shows in-frame clones only, minus some. This table has 80,000 to 100,000 clones, about 91% appearing once. Points from the study as a whole: Low levels of normalized T-cell clonal expansion also appeared in some nonresponders.

The receptor was isolated from an adult with an advanced solid tumor such as melanoma, head and neck, liver or kidney cancer. Sequenced here: CD4+ or CD8+ T cells sorted from blood, sampled in a trial of the OX40 agonist ivuxolimab. The chain uses TRBV15 and TRBJ1-5, with a possible D match to TRBD1 (6 bases). For the CDR3, the DNA is TGTGCCACCAGCAGAGATCGGGGGGGCCCGTGGCCCCAGCATTTT. Translating gives CATSRDRGGPWPQHF.